Presented here are 10 T cell receptor beta chains from one specimen sequenced in a study of blood T cell repertoires in COVID-19. Measured with immunoSEQ multiplex PCR; TCRdb has only the in-frame clones, and not every one. Seen here are roughly 220,000 clones, approximately 90% observed once, and the top ten hold approximately 6.1%. Sequencing input: peripheral blood. The receptor set was obtained from a man of 80 years or more with acute or convalescent COVID-19.

This chain connects TRBV7-8 to TRBJ1-1; D is perhaps TRBD1 (6 bases). The ends were cut back, 6 bases at V and 4 bases at J, with 12 bases in the middle. Per germline, CDR1 SGHVS and CDR2 FQNEAQ. The CDR3 extends over 13 amino acids. The CDR3 loop reads CASRLQGTTEAFF. The CDR3 DNA follows: TGTGCCAGCAGACTTCAGGGGACCACTGAAGCTTTCTTT.

Note on this clone: Distinct nucleotide sequences in the sample also encode this CDR3. The genes are TRBV28 and TRBJ2-5, with D possibly matching TRBD1 (6 bases). CDR1 and CDR2 from the germline V gene are MDHEN and SYDVKM. V was clipped by 2 bases and J by 2 bases, with 9 bases between them. The CDR3 contains 14 residues. The CDR3 DNA follows: TGTGCCAGCAGTTTAGGTGGACAGCAAGAGACCCAGTACTTC. Its protein is CASSLGGQQETQYF.

This clone came up once. This chain uses TRBV19 with TRBJ1-1, with D unclear. The V and J ends lost 8 bases and 3 bases respectively, with 10 bases between them. The CDR3 is made up of 12 amino acids. Germline V lookup: CDR1 LNHDA, CDR2 SQIVND (reference sequence). CDR3 sequence: CASLDRDTEAFF. DNA of the CDR3: TGTGCCAGTTTAGACCGGGACACTGAAGCTTTCTTT.

The chain links TRBV29-1 to TRBJ2-5; possibly TRBD1 for D (5 bases). The CDR3 spans 14 residues. V was pared by 7 bases and J by 5 bases, with 20 bases between. The germline CDR1 and CDR2 sequences are SQVTM and ANQGSEA. CDR3 nucleotide sequence: TGCAGCGCCCATCAGGGCCCCGATCGGGAGACCCAGTACTTC. Encoded protein: CSAHQGPDRETQYF.

The CDR3 spells CAISVGGFTGELFF. The CDR3 DNA reads as TGTGCCATCAGTGTGGGGGGTTTCACCGGGGAGCTGTTTTTT. The chain couples TRBV10-3 to TRBJ2-2; D possibly corresponds to TRBD2 (6 bases). There are 14 residues in the CDR3. From germline, CDR1 is ENHRY and CDR2 SYGVKD. Trimming left V 4 bases short and J 4 bases short, with 10 bases between.

The chain joins TRBV21-1 to TRBJ2-7; TRBD1, the table's D call, was not compared with the DNA. TRBV21-1 is termed a pseudogene. This CDR3 has 14 amino acids. The CDR3: CASPGSVGPYEQYV. DNA of the CDR3: TGTGCCAGCCCCGGCAGTGTGGGCCCCTACGAGCAGTACGTC.

The chain employs TRBV29-1 and TRBJ2-3, with TRBD1 matching 7 bases. Trimming took 2 bases from V and 10 from J; bases not matched to a gene: 12. The CDR3 consists of 14 residues. Germline V CDR1 and CDR2: SQVTM, ANQGSEA. CDR3 residues: CSVERQGLGYSQYF. Here the CDR3 DNA reads TGCAGCGTTGAACGACAGGGATTGGGATATTCGCAGTATTTT.

This clone was seen once. The chain recombines TRBV3-1 (or the pseudogene TRBV3-2) with TRBJ2-1, with 13 bases aligning to TRBD2. The V gene's germline CDR1 is LGHDT and CDR2 YNNKEL (reference sequence). The CDR3 consists of 18 residues. The J segment lost 3 bases and the V segment lost 4 bases, leaving 9 bases of the junction unmatched. The CDR3 is CASSLPGLAGVIYNEQFF. The CDR3 DNA is TGTGCCAGCAGCCTACCCGGACTAGCGGGAGTTATCTACAATGAGCAGTTCTTC.

The chain carries TRBV7-8 and TRBJ2-3, with 8 bases matching TRBD1. V shed 4 bases, J shed 4 bases, and the junction held 10 bases outside the gene matches. Per the germline V gene, CDR1 is SGHVS and CDR2 is FQNEAQ. The CDR3 consists of 16 residues. The CDR3 sequence: CASSSDRVDLSDTQYF. CDR3 coding DNA: TGTGCCAGCAGCTCGGACAGGGTGGATCTTTCAGATACGCAGTATTTT.

This clone was seen only once. V gene TRBV7-2 combines with J gene TRBJ2-5, with 7 positions matching TRBD2. In germline, CDR1 is SGHTA, CDR2 FQGNSA. V dropped 4 bases and J dropped 3; count of bases not matched to a gene: 5. This CDR3 is 14 amino acids long. Here the CDR3 DNA reads TGTGCCAGCAGCTCTAGCGGAAGGAAAGAGACCCAGTACTTC. It codes for CASSSSGRKETQYF.